This T cell receptor beta chain was found in a study of CD8+ T cells in alopecia areata (dated by TCRdb to 2017 to 2018). Study-wide context: Treated patients were enrolled in an open-label pilot trial of oral tofacitinib, 5 to 10 mg twice daily, for moderate-to-severe alopecia areata. Tofacitinib was administered for 6 to 18 months, and 6 months of follow-up off drug were then conducted to assess delayed response and recurrence. To study T cell clonal expansion in alopecia areata, the researchers applied high-throughput TCRbeta sequencing to both the C3H/HeJ mouse model and human patients. Human TCRbeta sequencing covered scalp tissue and sorted CD4+ and CD8+ peripheral blood T cells from patchy and totalis/universalis alopecia areata patients and healthy controls. Tofacitinib-treated patients had biopsies at baseline and at 4 and 24 weeks of treatment, with a later scalp biopsy in several patients. Scalp clonality was compared across normal scalp (n=4), patchy alopecia areata scalp (n=8), and alopecia totalis/universalis scalp (n=8). RNA came from the PAXgene miRNA kit for fixed scalp, the miRNeasy kit for PBMCs, and the RNeasy kit for mouse skin. immunoSEQ multiplex PCR using 35 Vbeta forward primers and 13 Jbeta reverse primers was used to amplify TCRbeta CDR3 regions. Overall study results and their limits: Compared with normal scalp, lesional scalp, particularly in alopecia totalis/universalis, had higher clonality and more expanded CD8+ clones, which suggests antigenic drive. TCR sequences shared between patients were less clear than in mice, possibly partly because of HLA diversity in the patient population. Scalp TCR repertoire analysis is complicated because resident alphabeta T cells in normal human skin are also sequenced, whereas mouse skin is dominated by gammadelta T cells.

The library was generated by the immunoSEQ multiplex PCR assay. To provide template for TCR sequencing, every sample had RNA extracted and reverse transcribed into cDNA. First-strand cDNA was synthesized using SuperScript III with a 2:1 mix of oligo-dT and random hexamers. A synthetic immune receptor repertoire was used to assess amplification bias, and residual bias was removed computationally. The paper's data handling went like this. Raw reads were preprocessed for error removal, and CDR3 was defined according to IMGT conventions as running from the conserved cysteine to phenylalanine. Clonality was computed as 1 minus the Shannon entropy, with the entropy normalized by log2 of the number of productive unique TCRs. Whether each scalp clone was CD4 or CD8 was inferred by checking scalp TCRbeta sequences against the CD4 and CD8 repertoires from sorted blood. TCRdb stores this immuneACCESS table with in-frame sequences only. Part of the clones is absent; in the studies checked, under half of the shortfall reflects unresolved V genes, and no reason is known for the rest. The V and J calls and clone size are taken from that table; D and trimming were inferred from the DNA. A total of more than 11,000 clones appear in this sample, 58% of them only once. In total, the top ten clones hold about a tenth of the sample.

Reading the label with the study, this specimen's time point is: baseline before oral tofacitinib. From alopecia areata patients, peripheral blood was collected along with lesional scalp punch biopsies. Human scalp biopsies were immediately fixed in PAXgene tissue containers. Details on this clone: Its antigen remains unidentified. Per-base qualities were not stored, and no clone one base away is much larger.

This receptor was taken from a human donor with alopecia areata. Sequencing used skin, obtained at week 0.

The nucleotide sequence is TGTGCCATCAGTGAGCCGGATGGGCGAGGCAACATTCAGTACTTC. Its protein product is CAISEPDGRGNIQYF. The chain is made from TRBV10-3 and TRBJ2-4; the D gene cannot be resolved reliably. CDR1 and CDR2, looked up from the germline V gene, are ENHRY and SYGVKD. Including the terminal cysteine and phenylalanine, the CDR3 comprises 15 residues. CDR3 DNA is the only sequence kept; it has 45 bases, read in frame from the first base. V is reduced by 2 bases and J by 7 bases, leaving a spacing of 15 bases between them.